The next 4 T cell receptor delta chains were all read from a single sample in a study of γδ T cells in repeated Plasmodium falciparum infection. TCRdb re-identified clones in the multiplex PCR reads via CATT. The table lists around 89,000 delta-chain clones, 1.4% to 1.5% of them singletons. Vgamma9/Vdelta2+ and Vdelta2-negative gammadelta T cells were flow-sorted from PBMC for bulk sequencing. The sample was gamma-delta T cells from blood. These receptors were taken from a pool of human donors (malaria-infected and uninfected, not separated).

This clone was counted at least ten times. This DNA's translation differs at residue 10 from TCRdb's protein, which comes from a much larger clone; a read error is likely, and the protein shown is translated from the DNA. The chain combines TRDV1 with TRDJ1; D may be TRDD3 (6 bases). Germline CDR1 and CDR2: TSWWSYY and QGS. The CDR3 totals 19 residues. Trimming took 2 bases from V and 0 from J, leaving 22 bases between them. The CDR3 sequence: CALGENWDKPVGYTDKLIF. DNA for the CDR3: TGTGCTCTTGGGGAAAACTGGGACAAACCCGTGGGGTACACCGATAAACTCATCTTT.

This clone was observed a handful of times. TCRdb lists the protein of a much larger clone for this DNA, which differs at residue 14, so this is likely a read error; the protein given here is translated from the DNA itself. The chain couples TRDV3 to TRDJ1; D is unresolved. Germline assignment: CDR1 TVYSNPD and CDR2 GDNSRS (reference sequence). The CDR3 is made up of 16 amino acids. The CDR3 DNA is TGTGCCTCAATGGCAAAAATGGGCCCTTACACCGATAAACGCATCTTT. Translation gives CASMAKMGPYTDKRIF.

This clone was found a few times. TCRdb has a much larger clone's protein, which differs at residue 8 from the translation of this DNA, likely because of a read error; what is shown is the protein translated from the DNA. The genes are TRDV2 and TRDJ3; 7 nucleotides align to TRDD3. The J gene is absent in TCRdb and was assigned here via DNA matching to germline. The V and J ends lost 3 bases and 2 bases, in that order; junction bases with no gene match: 15. Germline V gene sequence: CDR1 GEAIGNYY, CDR2 EKD. This CDR3 contains 20 residues. DNA of the CDR3: TGTGCCTGTGACGGACTGGGGAATACGCGTTTCCCCTGGGACACCCGACAGATGTTTTTC. This encodes CACDGLGNTRFPWDTRQMFF.

With regard to this clone: The protein in TCRdb stems from a much larger clone and differs at residue 11 from this DNA's translation, likely a read error; here the protein is translated from the DNA. The genes are TRDV1 and TRDJ1; 9 bases are a match to TRDD3. Germline values: CDR1 TSWWSYY, CDR2 QGS. This CDR3 has 17 residues. V dropped 4 bases and J dropped 2; count of bases not matched to a gene: 11. CDR3 nucleotide sequence: TGTGCTCTTGGGGTCGGGGCTGGGGGATTCGCTACCGATAAACTCATCTTT. The encoded protein is CALGVGAGGFATDKLIF.